This T cell receptor beta chain was profiled in a study of cytomegalovirus exposure and HLA in healthy donors. Study-wide results and limits: Analysis performed later found 16,000 or so TCR beta sequences associated with HLA alleles at 0.05 false discovery rate. The analysis excluded some indistinguishable V segments, including TRBV6-2 and TRBV6-3.

Regarding this clone: What it binds is not known.

The PCR had 60 Vbeta and 13 Jbeta primers. Clones were read by immunoSEQ multiplex PCR, and TCRdb kept only the in-frame ones, dropping some. This table has just under 150,000 clones, 80% to 85% appearing once. CDR1 and CDR2 from the germline V gene are SGHNT and YYREEE (reference sequence). V gave up 1 base and J gave up 5 bases; unmatched junction bases: 6. There are 14 residues in the CDR3. The source material was PBMCs. The chain has TRBV5-4 and TRBJ2-7; 7 bases match TRBD1. The receptor comes from a woman aged 25 to 39 in good health and CMV-seronegative. CDR3 amino acids: CASSLNRGSHEQYF. The DNA of the CDR3 is TGTGCCAGCAGCTTGAACAGGGGCAGCCACGAGCAGTACTTC.